The 14 T cell receptor beta chains listed next were all sequenced from one sample in a study of blood T cell repertoires in COVID-19. Sequencing used immunoSEQ multiplex PCR; TCRdb keeps in-frame clones, though not all of them. The data show 300,000 to 450,000 clones, approximately 84% seen once. Sequencing input: PBMCs or T cells enriched from blood (not recorded which). These receptor sequences come from a woman in her twenties or thirties who had recovered from COVID-19.

This rearrangement joins TRBV7-2 to TRBJ2-3; 8 positions match TRBD2. The CDR3 is made up of 17 amino acids. V trimming: 11 bases; J trimming: 6 bases; junction bases outside the gene matches: 22. Germline-derived CDR1 and CDR2 are SGHTA and FQGNSA. The CDR3 DNA reads as TGTGCCGCTGGGACGGGGGGGGAGGCCTCAATGCGCGATACGCAGTATTTT. This sequence encodes CAAGTGGEASMRDTQYF.

V usage is TRBV24-1 and J usage is TRBJ2-5; TRBD2 aligns across 10 bases. CDR1 and CDR2 (germline): KGHDR, SFDVKD. V lost 4 bases and J lost 2; bases outside the gene matches: 6. This CDR3 is 16 amino acids long. Written as DNA, the CDR3 is TGTGCCACCAGTGACTGGACTAGCGGAAAACAAGAGACCCAGTACTTC. It codes for CATSDWTSGKQETQYF.

This clone was counted only a few times. The chain links TRBV6-4 to TRBJ1-2; 7 bases line up with TRBD1. V was clipped by 4 bases and J by 7 bases; unmatched bases: 12. The V gene's germline CDR1 is MRHNA and CDR2 SNTAGT. This CDR3 contains 15 residues. In DNA, the CDR3 is TGTGCCAGCAGTGTCCGTCGGGACAGCAACACTGGCTACACCTTC. It translates to CASSVRRDSNTGYTF.

The CDR3 DNA follows: TGCGCCAGCAGCCAGGGAAGGGACAGGATCCTTTCAAACACTGAAGCTTTCTTT. It is translated as CASSQGRDRILSNTEAFF. The chain uses TRBV4-1 and TRBJ1-1; 8 bases match TRBD1. Germline CDR1 reads MGHRA; CDR2 reads YSYEKL. This CDR3 has 18 residues. J gave up 2 bases and V 3 bases, and 14 bases lay outside the gene matches.

The chain joins TRBV9 to TRBJ1-1, with a tentative D call TRBD1 (6 bases). Trimming removed 3 bases at V and 5 bases at J, with 17 bases between. Per germline, CDR1 SGDLS and CDR2 YYNGEE. The CDR3 extends over 15 amino acids. CDR3 sequence: CASSAQATGHTEAFF. In DNA, the CDR3 is TGTGCCAGCAGCGCCCAAGCTACAGGGCATACTGAAGCTTTCTTT. The whole variable domain, remainder taken from reference TRBV9 and TRBJ1-1, is DSGVTQTPKHLITATGQRVTLRCSPRSGDLSVYWYQQSLDQGLQFLIQYYNGEERAKGNILERFSAQQFPDLHSELNLSSLELGDSALYFCASSAQATGHTEAFFGQGTRLTVV.

This rearrangement joins TRBV19 to TRBJ2-7, with TRBD1 identical over 10 bases. The germline V gene has CDR1 LNHDA and CDR2 SQIVND (reference sequence). The CDR3 runs 12 residues. Losses at the gene ends were 11 bases for V and 5 bases for J; bases not matched to a gene: 6. The CDR3 spells CASGTGDHEQYF. In DNA, the CDR3 is TGTGCCTCCGGGACAGGGGACCACGAGCAGTACTTC.

The chain carries TRBV19 and TRBJ2-5; 8 bases are shared with TRBD1. Losses at the gene ends were 5 bases for V and 4 bases for J; bases not matched to a gene: 15. Germline V gene sequence: CDR1 LNHDA, CDR2 SQIVND (reference sequence). The CDR3 runs 17 residues. The CDR3 nucleotides are TGTGCCAGTAGTCCCCGGGACAGGAGGATCATTGGAGAGACCCAGTACTTC. Its translation is CASSPRDRRIIGETQYF.

The chain links TRBV9 to TRBJ2-7; D call uncertain. The germline CDR1 and CDR2 sequences are SGDLS and YYNGEE. The V and J ends lost 1 base and 0 bases respectively, with 11 bases between them. The CDR3 runs to 15 residues. The CDR3 nucleotides are TGTGCCAGCAGCGTAACTTGGGCGAGCTCCTACGAGCAGTACTTC. Translation gives CASSVTWASSYEQYF.

This rearrangement joins TRBV6-5 to TRBJ2-5, with a weak D call TRBD2 (5 bases). The CDR3 is made up of 14 amino acids. Trimming left V 3 bases short and J 5 bases short, with 13 bases between. CDR1 and CDR2 (germline): MNHEY, SVGAGI. This CDR3 reads CASSYSGLDETQYF. CDR3 in DNA: TGTGCCAGCAGTTATTCGGGGTTGGACGAGACCCAGTACTTC.

V and J are TRBV6-5 and TRBJ1-6; possible D gene TRBD1, 6 bases. V lost 9 bases and J 13 bases, leaving 25 bases between the germline ends. Germline loops: CDR1 MNHEY, CDR2 SVGAGI. The CDR3 spans 15 residues. CDR3 sequence (DNA): TGTGCCAGTAAAGGGGTACAGGGTGGGGATTTTCCCCTCCACTTT. Its protein is CASKGVQGGDFPLHF.

This clone was observed many times. V and J are TRBV5-1 and TRBJ1-2; D unresolved. Germline V gene data show CDR1 as SGHRS and CDR2 as YFSETQ. Trimming pared 1 base from V and 2 bases from J, leaving 15 bases between. This CDR3 contains 16 residues. The CDR3 protein is CASSLNGRGANYGYTF. Written as DNA, the CDR3 is TGCGCCAGCAGCTTGAACGGGCGGGGTGCGAACTATGGCTACACCTTC.

This chain links TRBV19 with TRBJ1-5; the D gene is possibly TRBD1 (6 bases). Looked up from germline, CDR1 is LNHDA and CDR2 is SQIVND (reference sequence). Deletions cut 2 bases from V and 5 bases from J, with 16 bases between. The CDR3 has 16 amino acids. This chain's CDR3 is CASSISSPGVDQPQHF. CDR3 sequence (DNA): TGTGCCAGTAGTATAAGTTCGCCAGGGGTGGATCAGCCCCAGCATTTT.

CDR3 residues: CASSLQGDGYTF. CDR3 DNA sequence: TGTGCCAGCAGCTTACAGGGTGACGGCTACACCTTC. The V gene is TRBV7-9, the J gene TRBJ1-2; maybe TRBD1 (5 bases). CDR1 SEHNR and CDR2 FQNEAQ come from the germline V gene (reference sequence). This CDR3 has 12 amino acids. Between the trimmed V and J ends, which lost 2 bases and 8 bases, there was a span of 9 bases.

This clone was seen more than once but under ten times. This chain joins TRBV24-1 and TRBJ1-5; 9 nucleotides match TRBD1. Germline values: CDR1 KGHDR, CDR2 SFDVKD. The CDR3 has 15 amino acids. V lost 3 bases, J lost 7 bases, and 6 bases stayed unmatched. Here the CDR3 DNA reads TGTGCCACCAGTGATGCACAGGGGGCCGGGCAGCCCCAGCATTTT. This translates into CATSDAQGAGQPQHF.